The 5 T cell receptor beta chains in this list originate from one sample, sequenced in a study of T cell responses to AZD1222 COVID-19 vaccine. Sequencing was performed with immunoSEQ multiplex PCR; in TCRdb, only in-frame clones are kept and a portion is missing. The data contain 140,000 to 150,000 clones, roughly 90% of them singletons. Sequencing was performed on peripheral blood, taken 28 days after the second AZD1222 dose. Receptors originate from an adult who received the AZD1222 COVID-19 vaccine.

This chain joins TRBV19 and TRBJ1-2; 9 nucleotides match TRBD1. The ends lost 4 bases at V and 6 bases at J; junction bases unmatched: 3. Per germline, CDR1 LNHDA and CDR2 SQIVND (reference sequence). The CDR3 has 13 amino acids. The CDR3 DNA follows: TGTGCCAGTAGTAGCCGGGACAGGGATGGCTACACCTTC. It encodes CASSSRDRDGYTF.

The chain recombines TRBV29-1 with TRBJ2-2; 16 bases are a match to TRBD2. The V segment lost 5 bases and the J segment 5 bases; nucleotides outside the gene matches: 5. The CDR3 consists of 16 residues. Germline assignment: CDR1 SQVTM and CDR2 ANQGSEA. The CDR3 spells CSVMGLAGGQTGELFF. Written as DNA, the CDR3 is TGCAGCGTTATGGGACTAGCGGGGGGGCAAACCGGGGAGCTGTTTTTT.

The chain carries TRBV7-9 and TRBJ1-1; D unclear. Trimming stripped 6 bases from V and 4 bases from J, with 15 bases between. The CDR3 runs 14 residues. CDR1 and CDR2 (germline): SEHNR, FQNEAQ (reference sequence). CDR3 DNA sequence: TGTGCCAGCAGTCCCTCGACTCCAGGCACTGAAGCTTTCTTT. Protein sequence: CASSPSTPGTEAFF.

There are a few counts of this clone. This chain uses TRBV6-5 with TRBJ1-1; D call uncertain. The CDR3 is 14 residues long. V gave up 6 bases and J gave up 2 bases, with 13 bases separating them. Germline lookup yields CDR1 MNHEY and CDR2 SVGAGI. CDR3 sequence: CASSREAENTEAFF. The CDR3 nucleotides are TGTGCCAGCAGCCGGGAGGCAGAAAACACTGAAGCTTTCTTT.

The chain combines TRBV2 with TRBJ1-1; the D is unclear. This CDR3 comprises 11 residues. V shed 6 bases and J shed 5 bases, with 7 bases lying between them. Germline-derived CDR1 and CDR2 are SNHLY and FYNNEI. The CDR3 spells CASRDRTEAFF. The CDR3 nucleotides are TGTGCCAGCAGGGACCGTACTGAAGCTTTCTTT.